These T cell receptor beta chains were read from a single sample in a study of molecular identifiers for immune sequencing clone quantification. TCRdb ran MiXCR on the PCR reads and lists one entry per CDR3 protein. The data show around 480,000 distinct CDR3 sequences, over 20% seen once. The specimen sequenced was naive CD8+ T cells from blood, with Jurkat cell RNA spiked in. These receptors were obtained from a human donor in good health. Some libraries in this study had Jurkat cell RNA spiked in. CDR3s include the opening cysteine and the closing phenylalanine or tryptophan. A D gene is named only where the DNA matches it firmly. The size field is filled for only some rows; it gives once, few, many or a size class.

J gene	V gene	D gene	clone size	CDR3 protein	CDR3 DNA
TRBJ2-7	TRBV5-6	.	many	CASSTISYEQYF	TGTGCCAGCAGTACAATCTCCTACGAGCAGTACTTC
TRBJ2-7	TRBV11-2	TRBD2	.	CASSLTGGHGQYF	TGTGCCAGCAGCTTAACGGGAGGACACGGGCAGTACTTC
TRBJ2-7	TRBV20-1	.	many	CSARDPVGGGSYEQYF	TGCAGTGCTAGAGACCCTGTAGGGGGAGGATCCTACGAGCAGTACTTC
TRBJ2-5	TRBV6-2/TRBV6-3	TRBD2	many	CASSYQTLRLAGVEETQYF	TGTGCCAGCAGTTATCAAACGCTGAGACTAGCGGGAGTCGAAGAGACCCAGTACTTC
TRBJ2-7	TRBV7-9	TRBD2	many	CASSLSLAGVGQYF	TGTGCCAGCAGCTTATCACTAGCGGGAGTCGGGCAGTACTTC
TRBJ1-5	TRBV19	TRBD1	.	CASSVGTGASNQPQHF	TGTGCCAGTAGTGTCGGGACAGGAGCGAGCAATCAGCCCCAGCATTTT
TRBJ2-1	TRBV28	.	.	CASNPSNSYNEQFF	TGTGCCAGCAATCCCTCAAATTCCTACAATGAGCAGTTCTTC
TRBJ1-2	TRBV27	TRBD1	.	CASSLSGQPYYGYTF	TGTGCCAGCAGTTTATCGGGACAGCCCTACTATGGCTACACCTTC
TRBJ1-3	TRBV6-1	.	few	CASSEFEGSGNTIYF	TGTGCCAGCAGTGAATTTGAGGGATCTGGAAACACCATATATTTT
TRBJ1-4	TRBV12-3/TRBV12-4	.	.	CASSLERRADEKLFF	TGTGCCAGCAGTTTAGAGCGACGGGCTGACGAAAAACTGTTTTTT
TRBJ2-7	TRBV5-5	.	few	CASSFVGQTYEQYF	TGTGCCAGCAGCTTTGTGGGACAAACCTACGAGCAGTACTTC
TRBJ2-5	TRBV20-1	.	few	CSAREYTQPRWTQYF	TGCAGTGCTAGAGAATATACACAGCCTAGATGGACCCAGTACTTC
TRBJ2-5	TRBV6-5	TRBD2	few	CACSYAFGAGVQETQYF	TGTGCCTGCAGTTACGCTTTCGGGGCGGGGGTCCAAGAGACCCAGTACTTC
TRBJ2-7	TRBV6-1	TRBD2	.	CASSEVAGVYEQYF	TGTGCCAGCAGTGAAGTAGCGGGTGTCTACGAGCAGTACTTC
TRBJ2-1	TRBV5-4	.	few	CASSLGGGGYEQFF	TGTGCCAGCAGCTTGGGGGGAGGGGGGTATGAGCAGTTCTTC
TRBJ2-1	TRBV20-1	TRBD1	.	CSARGDRVINEQSF	TGCAGTGCTAGAGGGGACAGGGTTATCAATGAGCAGTCCTTC
TRBJ2-7	TRBV4-3	.	many	CASSHGRGGEQYF	TGCGCCAGCAGCCACGGCCGGGGCGGCGAGCAGTACTTC
TRBJ2-5	TRBV27	.	few	CADEKRFLQETQYF	TGTGCCGACGAAAAGAGGTTTTTGCAAGAGACCCAGTACTTC
TRBJ2-7	TRBV6-2/TRBV6-3	.	few	CASSFTRLIEDEQYF	TGTGCCAGTTCCTTCACCAGGCTCATCGAGGACGAGCAGTACTTC
TRBJ2-2	TRBV6-6	.	.	CASQIGAGELFF	TGTGCCAGCCAGATCGGGGCCGGGGAGCTGTTTTTT
TRBJ2-3	TRBV7-2	TRBD2	.	CASSLWWGGGLTTDTQYF	TGTGCCAGCAGCTTATGGTGGGGCGGGGGATTAACCACAGATACGCAGTATTTT
TRBJ2-2	TRBV27	TRBD2	.	CASSFRLAPNTGELFF	TGTGCCAGCAGTTTTCGACTAGCGCCGAACACCGGGGAGCTGTTTTTT
TRBJ2-3	TRBV18	TRBD1	many	CASADRGTDTQYF	TGTGCCAGCGCGGACAGGGGCACAGATACGCAGTATTTT
TRBJ1-6	TRBV6-5	.	.	CASSYTPQDLSYNSPLHF	TGTGCCAGCAGTTACACCCCCCAGGACCTCTCCTATAATTCACCCCTCCACTTT
TRBJ1-5	TRBV6-5	.	.	CASMPTGPGPQHF	TGTGCCAGCATGCCGACAGGTCCGGGTCCCCAGCATTTT
TRBJ2-7	TRBV7-8	.	few	CASSLYPDYTYEQYF	TGTGCCAGCAGCTTATATCCAGATTATACCTACGAGCAGTACTTC
TRBJ1-1	TRBV7-9	.	many	CASSLGPGAEAFF	TGTGCCAGCAGCTTAGGCCCTGGAGCTGAAGCTTTCTTT
TRBJ2-5	TRBV5-1	TRBD2	.	CASSLSLSGGYQETQYF	TGCGCCAGCAGCTTAAGCCTTAGCGGGGGGTATCAAGAGACCCAGTACTTC
TRBJ1-6	TRBV5-1	.	many	CASSLRTVSSYNSPLHF	TGCGCCAGCAGCCTTAGGACCGTCAGCTCCTATAATTCACCCCTCCACTTT
TRBJ2-3	TRBV7-2	.	many	CASSLSRGKGGTAFYSTDTQYF	TGTGCCAGCAGCTTAAGTAGGGGGAAGGGCGGGACTGCCTTTTATAGCACAGATACGCAGTATTTT
TRBJ2-7	TRBV9	TRBD1	.	CASSVDRGPSYEQYF	TGTGCCAGCAGCGTGGACAGGGGTCCGTCCTACGAGCAGTACTTC
TRBJ1-2	TRBV28	.	many	CASSFGTNYGYTF	TGTGCCAGCAGTTTCGGTACTAACTATGGCTACACCTTC
TRBJ2-2	TRBV29-1	.	.	CSVDGGQITGELFF	TGCAGCGTTGACGGGGGACAGATCACCGGGGAGCTGTTTTTT
TRBJ2-7	TRBV20-1	.	many	CSANYQGQVYEQYF	TGCAGTGCTAACTACCAGGGGCAGGTTTACGAGCAGTACTTC
TRBJ2-1	TRBV28	TRBD2	.	CASSGTSRTYNEQFF	TGTGCCAGCAGTGGGACTAGCCGGACATACAATGAGCAGTTCTTC
TRBJ2-1	TRBV25-1	.	few	CASNERHSDNEQFF	TGTGCCAGCAATGAGAGGCACAGCGACAATGAGCAGTTCTTC
TRBJ2-2	TRBV29-1	.	many	CSVVATDTGELFF	TGCAGCGTTGTCGCCACTGACACCGGGGAGCTGTTTTTT
TRBJ2-1	TRBV11-2	.	few	CASSLGGGGRGYNEQFF	TGTGCCAGCAGCTTAGGAGGGGGCGGGAGAGGCTACAATGAGCAGTTCTTC
TRBJ1-5	TRBV4-2	.	.	CASSPDVGCSNQPQHF	TGTGCCAGCAGCCCGGATGTGGGTTGCAGCAATCAGCCCCAGCATTTT
TRBJ1-1	TRBV28	.	many	CASSLRGRGAEAFF	TGTGCCAGCAGCCTTAGGGGCAGGGGAGCTGAAGCTTTCTTT
TRBJ2-5	TRBV28	.	.	CASTEVGQGTLTQYF	TGTGCCAGCACCGAGGTAGGGCAGGGCACCTTGACCCAGTACTTC
TRBJ1-1	TRBV25-1	.	.	CASSERPGVPMNTEAFF	TGTGCCAGCAGTGAAAGGCCAGGGGTTCCCATGAACACTGAAGCTTTCTTT